Listed below are T cell receptor beta chains from one sample, sequenced in a study of cytomegalovirus exposure and HLA in healthy donors. Clones were sequenced by immunoSEQ multiplex PCR, and TCRdb holds only the in-frame ones, with some missing. The repertoire holds 150,000 or so clones, just under 75% seen once, with approximately 1.6% in the top ten. The sequenced sample consisted of PBMCs. Receptors were obtained from a woman aged 18-30 years in good health and CMV-seronegative. The CDR3 runs from the conserved cysteine through the conserved F or W. Each record gives: J gene, V gene, CDR3 protein.

TRBJ1-2 TRBV9 CASSALGTAQRYGYTF
TRBJ2-2 TRBV5-6 CASTFVLRGINTGELFF
TRBJ2-5 TRBV5-1 CASSFPGTAEETQYF
TRBJ1-1 TRBV28 CASSLLGLNTEAFF
TRBJ1-2 TRBV27 CASSLKAGYYGYTF
TRBJ1-4 TRBV5-1 CASSLVLGSSLTGAVEKLFF
TRBJ1-1 TRBV6-5 CASSRSRDRATEAFF
TRBJ2-7 TRBV14 CASSQDTGRYEQYF
TRBJ2-2 TRBV6-4 CASGRQWNTGELFF
TRBJ1-1 TRBV7-3 CASSSQENTEAFF
TRBJ2-1 TRBV25-1 CASSGQGFEQLF
TRBJ2-2 TRBV11-2 CASSLDSRDPQNTGELFF
TRBJ1-3 TRBV2 CASSEGRTGGAGNTIYF
TRBJ2-1 TRBV20-1 CSAYRAREFF
TRBJ2-3 TRBV19 CASGPRGDTQYF
TRBJ2-3 TRBV10-3 CAIRPRDSTGTDTQYF
TRBJ1-2 TRBV14 CASSQDWTGYRGYTF
TRBJ2-7 TRBV27 CASSFRQSYEQYF
TRBJ2-3 TRBV7-2 CASSVAISTDTQYF
TRBJ2-3 TRBV5-1 CASSTGLAGGQDTQYF
TRBJ2-1 TRBV25-1 CASSQRGLGHEQFF
TRBJ1-1 TRBV5-1 CASRSTVNTEAFF
TRBJ2-1 TRBV5-6 CASSLANRGHYNEQFF
TRBJ2-2 TRBV7-9 CASSLGRTGELFF
TRBJ1-4 TRBV5-1 CASSWDRGDEKLFF
TRBJ2-1 TRBV7-2 CASSNRDRAYNEQFF
TRBJ2-5 TRBV27 CASSASVGETQYF